The 25 T cell receptor beta chains in this list originate from one sample, sequenced in a study of cytomegalovirus exposure and HLA in healthy donors (TCRdb year 2017). The method behind the library was the immunoSEQ multiplex PCR assay. A mixture of 60 forward primers for TCR Vbeta segments and 13 reverse primers for TCR Jbeta segments was used in the multiplex PCR. TCRdb's version of the immuneACCESS table is confined to in-frame rearrangements and falls short of the full clone set. An unresolved V gene accounts for under half of the shortfall where checked; the remainder is of unknown origin. The sample table contains about 190,000 clones; only one count was recorded for approximately 88% of them. The ten largest account for 0.25% to 0.3% of the sample. Specimen: PBMCs. Receptors were obtained from a boy between 10 and 17 years old in good health and CMV-seronegative.

The gene calls are TRBV27 and TRBJ2-2; D is undetermined. This CDR3 is built from 13 residues. Germline CDR1 is MNHEY and CDR2 is SMNVEV (reference sequence). Trimming took off 5 bases at V and 6 bases at J, with 10 bases between the two ends. CDR3 DNA: TGTGCCAGCAGTAGATACTCTTCCGGGGAGCTGTTTTTT. Translating it yields CASSRYSSGELFF.

CDR3 in DNA: TGTGCCAGCAGTAACCCTGACAGGGGGCGCGGGCAGTTCTTC. This codes for CASSNPDRGRGQFF. The chain links TRBV6-1 to TRBJ2-1; 10 bases align to TRBD1. CDR1 is MNHNS, CDR2 SASEGT, per germline. Losses at the gene ends were 5 bases for V and 12 bases for J; bases not matched to a gene: 10. CDR3 length: 14 amino acids.

This clone was picked up one time. This sequence joins TRBV29-1 and TRBJ2-7; TRBD2 is a possible D gene (6 bases). Germline V lookup: CDR1 SQVTM, CDR2 ANQGSEA. V lost 1 base and J lost 4, with 20 bases in between. This CDR3 has 16 residues. The CDR3, as DNA: TGCAGCGTTGAAGGAATTAGCGGCCGGCCTTTATACGAGCAGTACTTC. Translated, it gives CSVEGISGRPLYEQYF.

J is TRBJ2-7 and V is TRBV27; no definite D call. Germline V gene sequence: CDR1 MNHEY, CDR2 SMNVEV (reference sequence). V gave up 2 bases and J gave up 3 bases, with 11 bases separating them. CDR3 length equals 14 residues. CDR3 residues: CASSLAGTSYEQYF. The CDR3 DNA sequence: TGTGCCAGCAGTTTAGCAGGTACGAGCTACGAGCAGTACTTC.

The chain carries TRBV28 and TRBJ1-5, with D possibly being TRBD1 (6 bases). V was shortened by 6 bases and J by 7 bases, with 22 bases between the two germline ends. The CDR3 has 16 residues. CDR1 MDHEN and CDR2 SYDVKM come from the germline V gene. CDR3 in amino acids: CASSPLSQGSAQPQHF. DNA of the CDR3: TGTGCCAGCAGCCCTTTATCACAGGGTTCGGCACAGCCCCAGCATTTT.

The chain carries TRBV6-5 and TRBJ1-5; possibly TRBD1 for D (5 bases). Germline V lookup: CDR1 MNHEY, CDR2 SVGAGI. This CDR3 has 14 residues. Trimming cost V 4 bases and J 6 bases, with 13 bases left between them. CDR3 nucleotides: TGTGCCAGCAGTTTGGGGGGGTCCGGTCAGCCCCAGCATTTT. Translating gives CASSLGGSGQPQHF.

The chain joins TRBV5-1 to TRBJ2-5; D is unclear. V was cut by 4 bases and J by 1 base, with 2 bases left in between. The CDR3 contains 11 residues. Germline lookup yields CDR1 SGHRS and CDR2 YFSETQ. The CDR3 sequence: CASSLQETQYF. CDR3 in DNA: TGCGCCAGCAGCCTCCAAGAGACCCAGTACTTC.

V and J are TRBV19 and TRBJ2-2; 7 bases fit TRBD1. J lost 6 bases, V lost 1 base, and 5 bases had no gene match. Germline CDR1 LNHDA, CDR2 SQIVND (reference sequence). This CDR3 has 15 amino acids. CDR3 amino acids: CASSIGTGSPGELFF. DNA of the CDR3: TGTGCCAGTAGTATAGGGACAGGTTCCCCCGGGGAGCTGTTTTTT.

The rearrangement joins TRBV29-1 to TRBJ2-5, with TRBD2 matching 13 bases. There are 18 residues in the CDR3. V was pared by 0 bases and J by 0 bases, with 7 bases of the junction left unmatched. Germline assignment: CDR1 SQVTM and CDR2 ANQGSEA. This CDR3 reads CSVEDPGTSGVNQETQYF. The CDR3 bases are TGCAGCGTTGAAGATCCAGGGACTAGCGGGGTAAACCAAGAGACCCAGTACTTC.

The chain carries TRBV7-8 and TRBJ2-2, with 12 positions matching TRBD1. With 2 bases clipped from V and 6 bases from J, the junction kept 10 bases outside the gene matches. Per the germline V gene, CDR1 is SGHVS and CDR2 is FQNEAQ. This CDR3 comprises 18 residues. The CDR3 coding sequence is TGTGCCAGCAGCTTAAGACCGGGACAGGGGGCTCAAGCCGGGGAGCTGTTTTTT. This gives the protein CASSLRPGQGAQAGELFF.

The chain joins TRBV7-9 to TRBJ2-5; 9 bases map to TRBD2. The CDR3 covers 14 residues. The germline gives CDR1 SEHNR, CDR2 FQNEAQ (reference sequence). J gave up 4 bases and V 4 bases, and 4 bases lay outside the gene matches. Here the CDR3 reads CASSSSGGLETQYF. In nucleotides, the CDR3 is TGTGCCAGCAGCTCAAGCGGGGGGCTAGAGACCCAGTACTTC.

This sequence joins TRBV4-3 and TRBJ2-3; TRBD2 matches 9 bases. Germline CDR1 and CDR2: LGHNA and YSLEER. The CDR3 length is 17 residues. Losses at the gene ends were 0 bases for V and 5 bases for J; bases not matched to a gene: 9. The CDR3 loop reads CASSQDGAGGLGDTQYF. DNA for the CDR3: TGCGCCAGCAGCCAAGATGGGGCGGGGGGGCTAGGAGATACGCAGTATTTT.

The V gene is TRBV19, the J gene TRBJ1-5; 7 bases map to TRBD1. The CDR3 extends over 15 amino acids. Looked up from germline, CDR1 is LNHDA and CDR2 is SQIVND (reference sequence). Germline trimming cut 5 bases from V and 2 bases from J; bases unmatched to any gene: 6. CDR3 in DNA: TGTGCCAGTAGTCCCGGACAGGCGGGCAATCAGCCCCAGCATTTT. This sequence encodes CASSPGQAGNQPQHF.

The chain couples TRBV27 to TRBJ1-1; D is undetermined. This CDR3 has 13 residues. Germline V lookup: CDR1 MNHEY, CDR2 SMNVEV (reference sequence). The ends were cut back, 5 bases at V and 1 base at J, with 8 bases in the middle. Here the CDR3 DNA reads TGTGCCAGCAGTCTACCGGGGAACACTGAAGCTTTCTTT. This codes for CASSLPGNTEAFF.

The chain couples TRBV5-1 to TRBJ2-2; 11 nucleotides align to TRBD1. The J segment lost 6 bases and the V segment lost 6 bases, leaving 7 bases of the junction unmatched. The CDR3 loop spans 15 amino acids. Per the germline V gene, CDR1 is SGHRS and CDR2 is YFSETQ. The CDR3 nucleotides are TGCGCCAGCAACCAAAAGGGACAGGGGGCCGGGGAGCTGTTTTTT. Translating it yields CASNQKGQGAGELFF.

The chain joins TRBV30 to TRBJ1-5; D might be TRBD1 (5 bases). Germline V gene data show CDR1 as GTSNPN and CDR2 as SVGIG (reference sequence). The CDR3 is made up of 15 amino acids. Trimming cost V 1 base and J 1 base, with 11 bases left between them. CDR3 nucleotides: TGTGCCTGGAGTGGGACGCGGGACAGCAATCAGCCCCAGCATTTT. Translating it yields CAWSGTRDSNQPQHF.

The chain employs TRBV7-8 and TRBJ2-1; TRBD2 might be the D (5 bases). Germline CDR1 and CDR2: SGHVS and FQNEAQ. The CDR3 has 17 residues. The ends were cut back, 1 base at V and 0 bases at J, with 13 bases in the middle. The CDR3: CASSLDQRISSYNEQFF. DNA for the CDR3: TGTGCCAGCAGCTTAGACCAGCGGATTAGCTCCTACAATGAGCAGTTCTTC.

The gene calls are TRBV6-1 and TRBJ2-7; 10 bases are a match to TRBD2. Trimming at V came to 6 bases and at J to 4 bases, leaving 6 bases not matched to a gene. The CDR3 has 14 residues. Germline CDR1 and CDR2: MNHNS and SASEGT. The CDR3 nucleotides read TGTGCCAGCAGCCTAGCGGGGGCGTCGTACGAGCAGTACTTC. Translating it yields CASSLAGASYEQYF.

The genes are TRBV5-1 and TRBJ1-1, with D unclear. Germline values: CDR1 SGHRS, CDR2 YFSETQ. The CDR3 runs 14 residues. Trimming took off 0 bases at V and 0 bases at J, with 6 bases between the two ends. CDR3 nucleotide sequence: TGCGCCAGCAGCTTGGTCAGTATGAACACTGAAGCTTTCTTT. Protein product: CASSLVSMNTEAFF.

The V gene is TRBV9, the J gene TRBJ1-3; D ambiguous. The CDR3 runs to 15 residues. V gave up 0 bases and J gave up 0 bases, with 7 bases separating them. Germline lookup yields CDR1 SGDLS and CDR2 YYNGEE. CDR3 loop: CASSVGRSSGNTIYF. The CDR3 bases are TGTGCCAGCAGCGTAGGGCGGAGCTCTGGAAACACCATATATTTT.

The V and J genes are TRBV6-1 and TRBJ1-4, with D possibly being TRBD1 (6 bases). The CDR3 extends over 14 amino acids. Germline V gene lookup returns CDR1 MNHNS and CDR2 SASEGT. The germline V and J ends were trimmed by 6 bases and 8 bases, with 16 bases remaining between them. CDR3 bases: TGTGCCAGCAGAAGAGGCCAGGGGCCAGAAAAACTGTTTTTT. This encodes CASRRGQGPEKLFF.

As DNA, the CDR3 is TGTGCCAGCAGTCAGACAGGGGTTAACACTGAAGCTTTCTTT. It yields the protein CASSQTGVNTEAFF. This chain connects TRBV27 to TRBJ1-1; 8 bases are a match to TRBD1. CDR1 and CDR2 from the germline V gene are MNHEY and SMNVEV (reference sequence). This CDR3 has 14 amino acids. J lost 2 bases, V lost 5 bases, and 4 bases had no gene match.

The rearrangement links TRBV9 to TRBJ2-5; 15 bases match TRBD2. After removal of 2 bases from V and 3 bases from J, the junction contained 8 bases not matched to a gene. The CDR3 is 18 residues long. The germline V gene has CDR1 SGDLS and CDR2 YYNGEE. The DNA of the CDR3 is TGTGCCAGCAGCGTGGGGACTAGCGGGGGGACAAAGGAAGAGACCCAGTACTTC. Its protein product is CASSVGTSGGTKEETQYF.

CDR3 region: CASSEGTSGSYEQYF. The CDR3, as DNA: TGTGCCAGCAGTGAAGGGACTAGCGGCTCCTACGAGCAGTACTTC. The chain links TRBV6-1 to TRBJ2-7; 10 nucleotides align to TRBD2. Trimming removed 1 base from V and 0 bases from J; junction bases left unmatched: 0. CDR1 is MNHNS, CDR2 SASEGT, per germline. This CDR3 comprises 15 residues.

V is TRBV27 and J is TRBJ1-1; no definite D call. The germline V gene encodes CDR1 MNHEY and CDR2 SMNVEV (reference sequence). The V end was cut by 3 bases, the J end by 7 bases, with 6 bases between. The CDR3 spans 11 residues. CDR3 sequence: CASSLGSEAFF. CDR3 DNA sequence: TGTGCCAGCAGTTTGGGCAGTGAAGCTTTCTTT.